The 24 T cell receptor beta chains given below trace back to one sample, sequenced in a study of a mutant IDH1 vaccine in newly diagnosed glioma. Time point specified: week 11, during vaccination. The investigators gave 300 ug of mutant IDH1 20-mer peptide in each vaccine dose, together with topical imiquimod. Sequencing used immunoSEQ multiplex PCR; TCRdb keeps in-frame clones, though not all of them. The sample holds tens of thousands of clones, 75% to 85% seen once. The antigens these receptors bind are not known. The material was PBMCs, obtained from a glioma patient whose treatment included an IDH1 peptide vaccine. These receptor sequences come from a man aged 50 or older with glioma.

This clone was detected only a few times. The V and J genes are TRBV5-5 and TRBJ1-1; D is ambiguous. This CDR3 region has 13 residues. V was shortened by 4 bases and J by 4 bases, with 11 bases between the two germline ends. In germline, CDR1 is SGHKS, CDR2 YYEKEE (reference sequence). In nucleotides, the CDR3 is TGTGCCAGCAGCCCGCGGGTCGTCACTGAAGCTTTCTTT. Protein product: CASSPRVVTEAFF.

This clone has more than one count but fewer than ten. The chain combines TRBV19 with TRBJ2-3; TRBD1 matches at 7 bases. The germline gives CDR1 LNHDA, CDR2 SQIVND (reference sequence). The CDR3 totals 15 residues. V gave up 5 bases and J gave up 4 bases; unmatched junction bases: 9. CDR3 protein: CASSYSRGRADTQYF. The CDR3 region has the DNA TGTGCCAGTAGTTATAGTAGGGGGCGTGCAGATACGCAGTATTTT.

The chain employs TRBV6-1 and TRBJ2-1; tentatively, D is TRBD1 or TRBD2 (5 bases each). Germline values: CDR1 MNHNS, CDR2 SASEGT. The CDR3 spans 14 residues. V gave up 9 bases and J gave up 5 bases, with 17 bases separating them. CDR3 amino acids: CASSRRGSDNEQFF. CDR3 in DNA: TGTGCCAGTTCACGACGGGGCAGTGACAATGAGCAGTTCTTC.

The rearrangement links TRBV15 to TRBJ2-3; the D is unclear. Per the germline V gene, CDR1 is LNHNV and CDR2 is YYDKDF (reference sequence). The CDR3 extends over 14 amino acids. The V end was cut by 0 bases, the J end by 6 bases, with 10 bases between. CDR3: CATSRDIGRDTQYF. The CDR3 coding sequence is TGTGCCACCAGCAGAGATATCGGTAGGGATACGCAGTATTTT.

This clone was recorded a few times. CDR3 sequence (DNA): TGTGCCAGTAGTAGTGACGGTCGTGGTGGCTACACCTTC. It specifies CASSSDGRGGYTF. The chain recombines TRBV19 with TRBJ1-2; D is ambiguous. Trimming removed 4 bases from V and 7 bases from J, with 13 bases in between. CDR1 and CDR2 from the germline V gene are LNHDA and SQIVND (reference sequence). The CDR3 has 13 residues.

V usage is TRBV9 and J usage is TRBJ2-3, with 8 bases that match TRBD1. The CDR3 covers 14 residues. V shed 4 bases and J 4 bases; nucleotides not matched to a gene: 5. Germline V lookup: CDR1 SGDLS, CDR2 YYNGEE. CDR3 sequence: CASSPGTGPDTQYF. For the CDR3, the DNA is TGTGCCAGCAGCCCCGGGACAGGCCCAGATACGCAGTATTTT.

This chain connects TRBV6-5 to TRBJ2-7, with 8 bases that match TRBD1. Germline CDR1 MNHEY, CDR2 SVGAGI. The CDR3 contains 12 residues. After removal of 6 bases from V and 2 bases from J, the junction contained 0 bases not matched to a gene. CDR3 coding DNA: TGTGCCAGCAGACAGGGGGCCTACGAGCAGTACTTC. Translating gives CASRQGAYEQYF.

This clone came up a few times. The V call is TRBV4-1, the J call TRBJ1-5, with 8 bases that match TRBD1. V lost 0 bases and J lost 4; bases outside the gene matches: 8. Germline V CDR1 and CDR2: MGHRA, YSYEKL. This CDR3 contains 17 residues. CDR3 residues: CASSQDPGQGINQPQHF. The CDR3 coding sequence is TGCGCCAGCAGCCAAGATCCCGGACAGGGAATAAATCAGCCCCAGCATTTT.

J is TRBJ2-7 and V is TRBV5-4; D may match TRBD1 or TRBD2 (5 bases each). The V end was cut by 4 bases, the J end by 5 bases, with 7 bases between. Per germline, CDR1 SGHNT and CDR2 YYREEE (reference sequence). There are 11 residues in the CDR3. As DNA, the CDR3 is TGTGCCAGCAGCAGGGACCACGAGCAGTACTTC. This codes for CASSRDHEQYF.

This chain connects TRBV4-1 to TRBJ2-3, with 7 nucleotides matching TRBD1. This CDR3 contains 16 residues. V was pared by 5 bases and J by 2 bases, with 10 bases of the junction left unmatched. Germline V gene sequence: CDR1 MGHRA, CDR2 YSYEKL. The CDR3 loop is CASSYAGTEYTDTQYF. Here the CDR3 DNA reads TGCGCCAGCAGCTACGCAGGGACAGAATACACAGATACGCAGTATTTT.

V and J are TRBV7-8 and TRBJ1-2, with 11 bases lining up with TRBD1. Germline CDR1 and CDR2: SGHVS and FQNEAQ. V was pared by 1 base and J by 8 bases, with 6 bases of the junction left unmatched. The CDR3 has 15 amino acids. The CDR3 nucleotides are TGTGCCAGCAGCTTAGGGACAGGGGGCGCGGGAGGCTACACCTTC. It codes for CASSLGTGGAGGYTF.

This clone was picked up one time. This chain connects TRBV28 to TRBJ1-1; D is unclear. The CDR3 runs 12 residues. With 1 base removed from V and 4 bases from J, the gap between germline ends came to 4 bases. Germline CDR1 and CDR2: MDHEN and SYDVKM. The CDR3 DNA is TGTGCCAGCAGTTTATTCAGCACTGAAGCTTTCTTT. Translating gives CASSLFSTEAFF.

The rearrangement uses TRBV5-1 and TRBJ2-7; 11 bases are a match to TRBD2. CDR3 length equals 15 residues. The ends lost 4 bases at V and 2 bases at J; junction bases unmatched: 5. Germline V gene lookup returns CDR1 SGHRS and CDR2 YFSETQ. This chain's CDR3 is CASSLTSGITYEQYF. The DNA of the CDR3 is TGCGCCAGCAGCCTGACTAGCGGGATCACCTACGAGCAGTACTTC.

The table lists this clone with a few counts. CDR3 coding DNA: TGTGCCAGCAGCTTCCTACTTGACAATGAGCAGTTCTTC. As protein: CASSFLLDNEQFF. V usage is TRBV11-3 and J usage is TRBJ2-1; D not certain. The CDR3 is made up of 13 amino acids. The germline gives CDR1 SGHNT, CDR2 YENEEA. Trimming removed 3 bases at V and 5 bases at J, with 8 bases between.

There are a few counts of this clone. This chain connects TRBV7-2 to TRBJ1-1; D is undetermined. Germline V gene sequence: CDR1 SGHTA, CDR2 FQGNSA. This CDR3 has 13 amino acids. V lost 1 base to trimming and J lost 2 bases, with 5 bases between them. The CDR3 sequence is CASSLGYNTEAFF. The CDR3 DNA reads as TGTGCCAGCAGCTTAGGGTACAACACTGAAGCTTTCTTT.

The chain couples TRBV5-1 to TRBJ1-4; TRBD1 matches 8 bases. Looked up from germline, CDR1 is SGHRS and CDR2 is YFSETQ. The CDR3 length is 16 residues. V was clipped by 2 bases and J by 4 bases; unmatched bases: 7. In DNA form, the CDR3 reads TGCGCCAGCAGCTTTTACAGGGGGGGTGGTAATGAAAAACTGTTTTTT. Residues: CASSFYRGGGNEKLFF.

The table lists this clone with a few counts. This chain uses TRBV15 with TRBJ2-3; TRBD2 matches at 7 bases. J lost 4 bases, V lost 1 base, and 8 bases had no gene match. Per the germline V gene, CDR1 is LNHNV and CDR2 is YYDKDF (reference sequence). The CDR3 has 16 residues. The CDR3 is CATSRAAGEGADTQYF. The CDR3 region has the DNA TGTGCCACCAGCAGAGCGGCGGGAGAGGGTGCAGATACGCAGTATTTT.

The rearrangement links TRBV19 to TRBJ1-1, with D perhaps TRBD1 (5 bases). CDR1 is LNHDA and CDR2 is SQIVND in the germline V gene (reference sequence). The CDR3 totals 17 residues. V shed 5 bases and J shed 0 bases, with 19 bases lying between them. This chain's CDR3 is CASSFRGRHVLNTEAFF. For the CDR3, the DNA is TGTGCCAGTAGTTTCCGGGGGAGGCACGTGTTGAACACTGAAGCTTTCTTT.

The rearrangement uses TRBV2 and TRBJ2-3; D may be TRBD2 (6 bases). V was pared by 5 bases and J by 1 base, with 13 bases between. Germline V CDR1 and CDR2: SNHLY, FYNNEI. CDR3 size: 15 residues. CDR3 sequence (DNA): TGTGCCAGCAGTCCTGTGCGGGGAGGCACAGATACGCAGTATTTT. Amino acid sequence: CASSPVRGGTDTQYF.

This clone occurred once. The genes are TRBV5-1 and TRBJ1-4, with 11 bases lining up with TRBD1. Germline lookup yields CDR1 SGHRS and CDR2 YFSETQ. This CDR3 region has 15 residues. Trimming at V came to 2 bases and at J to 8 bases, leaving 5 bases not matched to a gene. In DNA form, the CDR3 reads TGCGCCAGCAGCTTATTGGGACAGGGGGGCGAAAAACTGTTTTTT. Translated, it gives CASSLLGQGGEKLFF. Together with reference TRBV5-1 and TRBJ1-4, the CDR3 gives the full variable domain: KAGVTQTPRYLIKTRGQQVTLSCSPISGHRSVSWYQQTPGQGLQFLFEYFSETQRNKGNFPGRFSGRQFSNSRSEMNVSTLELGDSALYLCASSLLGQGGEKLFFGSGTQLSVL.

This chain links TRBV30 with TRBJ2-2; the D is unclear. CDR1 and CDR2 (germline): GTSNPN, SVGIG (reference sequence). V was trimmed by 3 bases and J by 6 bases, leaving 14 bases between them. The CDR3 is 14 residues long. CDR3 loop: CAWRLASSSGELFF. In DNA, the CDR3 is TGTGCCTGGAGGCTCGCTAGTTCATCCGGGGAGCTGTTTTTT.

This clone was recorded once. The CDR3 DNA reads as TGTGCCAGCAGTGATCACAGGGGTTCCTACGAGCAGTACTTC. Its translation: CASSDHRGSYEQYF. This chain connects TRBV2 to TRBJ2-7, with 7 bases lining up with TRBD1. Germline V gives CDR1 SNHLY, CDR2 FYNNEI. This CDR3 contains 14 residues. Trimming took 3 bases from V and 1 from J; bases not matched to a gene: 3.

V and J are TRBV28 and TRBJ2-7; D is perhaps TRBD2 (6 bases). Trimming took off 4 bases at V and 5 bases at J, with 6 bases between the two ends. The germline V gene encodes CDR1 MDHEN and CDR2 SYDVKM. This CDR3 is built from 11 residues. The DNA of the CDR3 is TGTGCCAGCAGTTGGGGGGACGAGCAGTACTTC. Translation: CASSWGDEQYF.

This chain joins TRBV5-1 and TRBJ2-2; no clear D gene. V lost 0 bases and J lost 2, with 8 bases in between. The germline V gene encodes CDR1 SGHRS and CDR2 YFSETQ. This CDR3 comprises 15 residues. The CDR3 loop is CASSLASVNTGELFF. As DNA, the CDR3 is TGCGCCAGCAGCTTGGCTTCAGTCAACACCGGGGAGCTGTTTTTT.